This TCR beta chain emerged from a study of blood T cell repertoires in COVID-19. The germline gives CDR1 SGHAT, CDR2 FQNNGV. The CDR3 spans 16 residues. V dropped 5 bases and J dropped 3 bases, with 16 bases sitting between them. The assay was immunoSEQ multiplex PCR, and TCRdb's table has in-frame clones only and misses some. The table lists 200,000 to 250,000 clones, 82% of them singletons. The sequenced material came from PBMCs or T cells enriched from blood (not recorded which). The sequence came from a woman aged 55-70 years who had recovered from COVID-19. The chain has TRBV11-2 and TRBJ1-4; D possibly corresponds to TRBD1 (6 bases). CDR3 bases: TGTGCCAGCAGCCCGACTTCGCCAGGGGCTAATGAAAAACTGTTTTTT. Translated, it gives CASSPTSPGANEKLFF.